This T cell receptor beta chain comes out of a study of response to subunit inactivated influenza vaccine. TCRdb re-analysed the RT-PCR reads in MiXCR, keeping a single row per CDR3 protein. The table includes approximately 530,000 distinct CDR3 sequences, over 10% detected once. The table lists this clonotype with a few counts. The junction had 4 bases not matched to a gene; V was cut back by 0 bases and J by 6 bases. This CDR3 contains 15 residues. Germline V gene sequence: CDR1 SGHNT, CDR2 YYREEE (reference sequence). The chain has TRBV5-4 and TRBJ2-2, with 8 bases matching TRBD2. The sequences come from PBMCs from blood, collected 35 to 45 days after vaccination. This TCR derives from a man in his forties or fifties who received an inactivated influenza vaccine. The CDR3 DNA is TGTGCCAGCAGCTTGGGCCTAGCGGGCCCCGGGGAGCTGTTTTTT. Its protein product is CASSLGLAGPGELFF.